This is a list of T cell receptor beta chains from one sample in a study of cytomegalovirus exposure and HLA in healthy donors. Produced via immunoSEQ multiplex PCR; TCRdb's table is partial and in-frame only. There are 95,000 to 100,000 clones in the sample; approximately 75% occur only once, and approximately 2.1% lies in the top ten. The sample consisted of PBMCs. The origin of the receptors is a woman between 40 and 55 years old in good health and CMV-seronegative. The CDR3 runs from the conserved cysteine through the conserved F or W. Fields, in order: clone size, J gene, V gene, D gene, CDR3 protein, CDR3 DNA. A D gene is named only where the DNA matches it firmly. Clone size is shown for a subset of rows, as once, few, many or a class of expanded clone.

>-|TRBJ2-1|TRBV12-5|TRBD2
CASGLFRPGLAGVNEQFF
TGTGCTAGTGGTTTGTTCCGACCGGGACTAGCGGGTGTTAATGAGCAGTTCTTC
>-|TRBJ1-3|TRBV6-5|-
CASRRGSENTIYF
TGTGCCAGCAGAAGAGGATCTGAGAACACCATATATTTT
>-|TRBJ2-1|TRBV27|TRBD2
CASSLTQGLASYNEQFF
TGTGCCAGCAGTTTAACCCAGGGACTAGCCTCCTACAATGAGCAGTTCTTC
>-|TRBJ2-2|TRBV2|-
CASSEIVTGELFF
TGTGCCAGCAGTGAGATAGTGACCGGGGAGCTGTTTTTT
>once|TRBJ2-5|TRBV29-1|-
CSAGGTGDSETQYF
TGCAGCGCTGGGGGGACCGGGGACTCAGAGACCCAGTACTTC
>-|TRBJ2-5|TRBV2|TRBD1
CASGPQGAQTQYF
TGTGCCAGCGGTCCACAGGGGGCACAGACCCAGTACTTC
>-|TRBJ2-7|TRBV6-5|-
CASSYSRLVEQYF
TGTGCCAGCAGTTACTCGAGGCTGGTCGAGCAGTACTTC
>once|TRBJ2-3|TRBV6-6|-
CASTISVGVGTDTQYF
TGTGCCAGCACTATATCAGTCGGGGTCGGGACAGATACGCAGTATTTT
>-|TRBJ1-5|TRBV2|TRBD1
CASSQYRGTSNQPQHF
TGTGCCAGCAGCCAATACAGGGGAACTAGCAATCAGCCCCAGCATTTT
>-|TRBJ2-3|TRBV5-1|-
CASSPVFELSPDTQYF
TGCGCCAGCAGCCCGGTTTTTGAGCTGAGTCCAGATACGCAGTATTTT
>-|TRBJ2-1|TRBV7-9|TRBD1
CASRTGGNNEQFF
TGTGCCAGCAGGACAGGGGGTAACAATGAGCAGTTCTTC
>-|TRBJ1-4|TRBV6-1|TRBD1
CASSERGQGRKLFF
TGTGCCAGCAGTGAACGGGGACAGGGTAGGAAACTGTTTTTT
>-|TRBJ1-4|TRBV14|TRBD1
CASSQLTGGTEKLFF
TGTGCCAGCAGCCAATTGACAGGGGGCACAGAAAAACTGTTTTTT
>-|TRBJ2-7|TRBV5-1|TRBD1
CASSWEGQGWRYEQYF
TGCGCCAGCAGCTGGGAAGGACAGGGATGGCGCTACGAGCAGTACTTC
>few|TRBJ1-2|TRBV18|-
CASSPRVQTGPNYGYTF
TGTGCCAGCTCACCCCGCGTACAGACAGGACCTAACTATGGCTACACCTTC
>-|TRBJ2-7|TRBV6-6|-
CASSYTGGEPAYEQYF
TGTGCCAGCAGTTACACAGGAGGGGAACCAGCCTACGAGCAGTACTTC
>-|TRBJ1-2|TRBV27|TRBD1
CASSLAGTGYGYTF
TGTGCCAGCTCCCTTGCCGGGACAGGGTATGGCTACACCTTC
>-|TRBJ1-5|TRBV6-6|TRBD1
CASSRTGGSNQPQHF
TGTGCCAGCAGTCGGACAGGGGGGAGCAATCAGCCCCAGCATTTT
>few|TRBJ2-7|TRBV6-6|TRBD2
CASSYVAGGPYEQYF
TGTGCCAGCAGTTACGTAGCGGGAGGTCCCTACGAGCAGTACTTC
>-|TRBJ2-2|TRBV2|-
CASSELMGAVGELFF
TGTGCCAGCAGTGAATTGATGGGGGCCGTCGGGGAGCTGTTTTTT
>few|TRBJ1-2|TRBV28|TRBD1
CASRRDRGIANYGYTF
TGTGCCAGCAGGCGGGACAGGGGGATAGCTAACTATGGCTACACCTTC
>-|TRBJ2-1|TRBV11-2|TRBD2
CASSLVRGRFNEQFF
TGTGCCAGCAGCTTAGTTCGCGGGAGGTTTAATGAGCAGTTCTTC
>-|TRBJ2-2|TRBV4-1|TRBD2
CASSQLRETTGELFF
TGCGCCAGCAGCCAACTGCGGGAGACCACCGGGGAGCTGTTTTTT
>-|TRBJ2-5|TRBV9|-
CASSVGIGRETQYF
TGTGCCAGCAGCGTAGGCATAGGGAGGGAGACCCAGTACTTC
>-|TRBJ1-2|TRBV2|TRBD1
CASSPTTGTYGYTF
TGTGCCAGCAGTCCTACGACAGGGACCTATGGCTACACCTTC
>-|TRBJ2-2|TRBV9|TRBD2
CASSVARTSGRAGELFF
TGTGCCAGCAGCGTAGCTAGGACTAGTGGTAGGGCCGGGGAGCTGTTTTTT
>-|TRBJ2-7|TRBV2|TRBD2
CASSGLAGDDEQYF
TGTGCCAGCAGTGGACTAGCGGGAGACGACGAGCAGTACTTC
>-|TRBJ2-3|TRBV9|TRBD1
CASSVEGQGTDTQYF
TGTGCCAGCAGCGTAGAGGGACAGGGCACAGATACGCAGTATTTT
>-|TRBJ2-7|TRBV10-1|TRBD1
CASSEFPLDRRTYEQYF
TGCGCCAGCAGTGAGTTCCCCCTGGACAGGAGAACCTACGAGCAGTACTTC
>-|TRBJ2-7|TRBV9|-
CASSVGGKTYEQYF
TGTGCCAGCAGCGTAGGAGGAAAAACCTACGAGCAGTACTTC
>-|TRBJ1-1|TRBV30|-
CAWKYHRDTEAFF
TGTGCCTGGAAGTATCACAGGGACACTGAAGCTTTCTTT
>-|TRBJ1-3|TRBV6-1|-
CASQTPGLDRTIYF
TGTGCCAGCCAAACCCCAGGGTTGGATCGGACCATATATTTT
>-|TRBJ1-1|TRBV11-2|TRBD1
CASSSPDRSTEAFF
TGTGCCAGCAGCTCCCCGGACAGGTCCACTGAAGCTTTCTTT
>-|TRBJ1-1|TRBV5-5|TRBD1
CASSLQTGLSTEAFF
TGTGCCAGCAGCTTGCAGACAGGGTTGAGCACTGAAGCTTTCTTT
>-|TRBJ2-4|TRBV19|TRBD1
CASSLSGTDINIQYF
TGTGCCAGTAGTTTATCCGGGACAGATATAAACATTCAGTACTTC
>-|TRBJ1-5|TRBV6-1|TRBD1
CASSWTGGYQPQHF
TGTGCCAGCAGTTGGACAGGGGGCTACCAGCCCCAGCATTTT
>-|TRBJ2-7|TRBV6-5|TRBD2
CASSSGTIFSEQYF
TGTGCCAGCAGTTCCGGGACTATCTTCTCCGAGCAGTACTTC
>-|TRBJ2-5|TRBV7-9|-
CSSSLEGDTAQYF
TGTTCCAGCAGCTTAGAGGGGGACACCGCCCAGTACTTC
>-|TRBJ1-1|TRBV6-1|TRBD1
CASSWDRANTEAFF
TGTGCCAGCAGTTGGGACAGGGCGAACACTGAAGCTTTCTTT
>-|TRBJ2-3|TRBV6-1|TRBD2
CASSELSGGATDTQYF
TGTGCCAGCAGTGAACTTAGCGGGGGGGCCACAGATACGCAGTATTTT
>few|TRBJ1-1|TRBV6-6|-
CASSFDRQYTEAFF
TGTGCCAGCAGTTTTGACAGACAGTACACTGAAGCTTTCTTT
>-|TRBJ1-5|TRBV19|TRBD1
CASTGDRGLRNQPQHF
TGTGCCAGTACCGGGGACAGGGGATTACGCAATCAGCCCCAGCATTTT
>-|TRBJ2-7|TRBV27|-
CASSLYMGQSPEQYF
TGTGCCAGCAGTTTATATATGGGGCAATCGCCCGAGCAGTACTTC
>few|TRBJ2-5|TRBV20-1|-
CSAQHQETQYF
TGCAGTGCACAACATCAAGAGACCCAGTACTTC
>-|TRBJ2-1|TRBV7-6|-
CASSLARDGEQFF
TGTGCTAGCAGCTTAGCGCGGGACGGTGAGCAGTTCTTC